This T cell receptor beta chain was identified during a study of human T cells and chemical hapten exposure. Via MiXCR, TCRdb re-called the RACE reads, giving one row per CDR3 protein. Of just over 350,000 distinct CDR3 sequences in the sample, around 6% were seen once. CDR3 size: 15 residues. V was pared by 5 bases and J by 0 bases, with 14 bases between. From germline, CDR1 is SGHRS and CDR2 YFSETQ. The time point was: patch test 2, 6 weeks after DPC sensitization. Treatment denoted: therapeutic diphenylcyclopropenone sensitization with weekly scalp DPC. This clonotype occurred many times. The sample in question was whole blood, obtained in connection with sensitization to the hapten diphenylcyclopropenone (DPC). The chain has TRBV5-1 and TRBJ1-1; the D gene is possibly TRBD1 (5 bases). This clonotype was obtained from a woman aged 18-29 years with alopecia areata. Some clones in this sample may be carry-over from other donors' samples. CDR3 DNA sequence: TGCGCCAGCAGTCGGGGCCCGTTTATGAACACTGAAGCTTTCTTT. This translates into CASSRGPFMNTEAFF.